The rows below give T cell receptor beta chains drawn from one sample of a study of CD8+ T cells in alopecia areata. Clones were sequenced by immunoSEQ multiplex PCR, and TCRdb holds only the in-frame ones, with some missing. The sample consists of 150,000 to 200,000 clones, around 55% of them appearing once. The sequencing sample was made of CD4+ T cells sorted from blood. The receptor set was obtained from a human donor in good health. The CDR3 runs from the conserved cysteine through the conserved F or W. D genes are given only for firm matches. Clone size appears in some rows only: once, few, many, or a class for an expanded clone.

d_gene	v_gene	j_gene	abundance	CDR3aa
.	TRBV9	TRBJ1-2	.	CASSVKWNFNYGYTF
.	TRBV30	TRBJ2-3	few	CAWSVRQGTQYF
.	TRBV18	TRBJ2-1	few	CASSPPGSLNEQFF
.	TRBV18	TRBJ2-3	.	CASSPPNQGWTDTQYF
.	TRBV21-1	TRBJ2-5	medium-sized	CASSTSLQGPQETQYF
.	TRBV29-1	TRBJ1-1	.	CSVEDPRKNTEAFF
TRBD1	TRBV29-1	TRBJ1-2	.	CSVEGTGPYGYTF
.	TRBV14	TRBJ2-1	hyperexpanded	CASSAVGRGNEQFF
.	TRBV28	TRBJ1-2	few	CASLVGRWGGYTF
.	TRBV20-1	TRBJ2-3	.	CSVEPDTQYF
.	TRBV2	TRBJ2-3	.	CASSDITDTQYF
.	TRBV30	TRBJ1-2	.	CAWSVQGYGYTF
.	TRBV7-9	TRBJ2-3	once	CASSFQDHTDTQYF
.	TRBV29-1	TRBJ2-1	.	CSVDRGADEQFF
.	TRBV18	TRBJ2-7	few	CASSPLSYEQYF
.	TRBV15	TRBJ2-2	.	CATSSDRTARGELFF
.	TRBV6-1	TRBJ2-5	.	CASSEVPGFNQYF
.	TRBV13	TRBJ2-6	.	CASSPRLSGANVLTF
.	TRBV29-1	TRBJ2-5	.	CSVAKEDRAEAQYF
.	TRBV2	TRBJ2-2	few	CASRRDSPTGELFF
.	TRBV7-6	TRBJ2-3	.	CASSLAWTAASTDTQYF
TRBD1	TRBV10-2	TRBJ1-2	.	CASSERQGRSYTF
.	TRBV29-1	TRBJ1-5	few	CSIAENSNQPQHF
.	TRBV19	TRBJ2-1	few	CASSMRRTSSYNEQFF
.	TRBV2	TRBJ2-3	.	CASKGGGNTQYF
.	TRBV5-6	TRBJ2-2	.	CASSLFQTTGELFF
.	TRBV29-1	TRBJ2-3	.	CSGSTGITDTQYF
.	TRBV6-1	TRBJ2-3	.	CASSEGFHRTDTQYF
.	TRBV6-6	TRBJ1-1	.	CASTQGIMNTEAFF
TRBD1	TRBV4-2	TRBJ2-1	.	CASSQDPAGGAGNEQFF
.	TRBV5-4	TRBJ2-7	.	CASSRGPAKQYF
.	TRBV4-1	TRBJ2-7	.	CASSHPVDVGRRYF
.	TRBV30	TRBJ1-1	.	CALHGGRKEAFF
.	TRBV29-1	TRBJ2-1	.	CSVDIASSYNEQFF
.	TRBV4-1	TRBJ1-1	many	CASSQTWARGTDTEAFF
.	TRBV28	TRBJ1-5	few	CASSLTQQGPQPQHF
.	TRBV28	TRBJ2-7	.	CASSRWQGASYEQYF
TRBD1	TRBV30	TRBJ1-1	few	CAWYYGTGNTEAFF
TRBD2	TRBV7-9	TRBJ2-3	few	CASTSGLLSLGDTQYF
TRBD1	TRBV7-3	TRBJ1-1	few	CASSLTRDRGSEAFF
TRBD1	TRBV29-1	TRBJ2-7	few	CSGGQGSGEQYF
.	TRBV5-1	TRBJ2-7	.	CASSRDLSYEQYF
.	TRBV5-1	TRBJ2-7	.	CASSSGWNLGEQYF
TRBD1	TRBV2	TRBJ2-3	many	CASSEDTGGWQYF